The 23 T cell receptor beta chains below all came from one sample that was sequenced in a study of PD-L1 blockade in urothelial cancer. Sequenced by immunoSEQ multiplex PCR; TCRdb stores in-frame clones only, minus some. The sample lists some 84,000 clones; about 85% were seen once. The specimen was PBMCs, collected around atezolizumab (anti-PD-L1) treatment. The receptors here all came from a woman aged 70-85 years with urothelial cancer.

The chain joins TRBV27 to TRBJ2-7; TRBD1 matches at 8 bases. Germline CDR1 reads MNHEY; CDR2 reads SMNVEV (reference sequence). The CDR3 totals 15 residues. V gave up 5 bases and J gave up 3 bases; unmatched junction bases: 9. CDR3 in amino acids: CASSIDRGSVYEQYF. The CDR3 region has the DNA TGTGCCAGCAGTATAGACAGGGGTTCCGTCTACGAGCAGTACTTC.

This chain links TRBV4-1 with TRBJ2-7; 11 positions match TRBD2. The CDR3 is made up of 16 amino acids. Germline CDR1 and CDR2: MGHRA and YSYEKL. J was trimmed by 2 bases and V by 2 bases; bases with no gene match: 5. The CDR3 nucleotides are TGCGCCAGCAGCCAACCCCTAGCGGGAGGCACCTACGAGCAGTACTTC. This gives the protein CASSQPLAGGTYEQYF.

This chain uses TRBV5-5 with TRBJ2-7, with TRBD2 identical over 11 bases. CDR3 length: 13 residues. Germline values: CDR1 SGHKS, CDR2 YYEKEE (reference sequence). J was trimmed by 6 bases and V by 3 bases; bases with no gene match: 2. The CDR3 loop reads CASSWGLAVEQYF. The CDR3, as DNA: TGTGCCAGCAGCTGGGGACTAGCGGTCGAGCAGTACTTC.

The chain combines TRBV29-1 with TRBJ2-2, with a tentative D call TRBD2 (5 bases). The CDR3 contains 13 residues. The V end lost 4 bases, the J end lost 4 bases, and 10 bases lay between the germline ends. Germline V gives CDR1 SQVTM, CDR2 ANQGSEA. As DNA, the CDR3 is TGCAGCGTTGCCAGGAGCGGCACCGGGGAGCTGTTTTTT. Residues: CSVARSGTGELFF.

The chain carries TRBV6-5 and TRBJ1-4, with a possible D match to TRBD1 (5 bases). CDR1 is MNHEY, CDR2 SVGAGI, per germline. The CDR3 has 14 amino acids. V lost 4 bases and J 9 bases, leaving 15 bases between the germline ends. The CDR3 DNA follows: TGTGCCAGCAGTTCCTACGGGGGGGGGAAAAAACTGTTTTTT. Its translation is CASSSYGGGKKLFF.

The V call is TRBV5-5, the J call TRBJ2-7, with 9 bases identical to TRBD1. Germline V gene sequence: CDR1 SGHKS, CDR2 YYEKEE (reference sequence). The V segment lost 0 bases and the J segment 6 bases; nucleotides outside the gene matches: 4. This CDR3 has 14 residues. DNA for the CDR3: TGTGCCAGCAGCTTGGCCGGGACAGGGCCCGAGCAGTACTTC. Protein: CASSLAGTGPEQYF.

The V and J genes are TRBV29-1 and TRBJ1-1; 9 bases align to TRBD1. The CDR3 length is 13 residues. Germline V gives CDR1 SQVTM, CDR2 ANQGSEA. With 4 bases clipped from V and 8 bases from J, the junction kept 8 bases outside the gene matches. In DNA form, the CDR3 reads TGCAGCGTTGGGGGGACAGGGCGCGAGGAAGCTTTCTTT. As protein: CSVGGTGREEAFF.

The sample holds one count of this clone. This chain links TRBV6-4 with TRBJ2-7; 15 nucleotides align to TRBD2. The CDR3 runs 21 residues. Per germline, CDR1 MRHNA and CDR2 SNTAGT. With V trimmed by 2 bases and J by 4 bases, 18 bases remained unmatched. CDR3 protein: CASSDQVVAKGLAGGPYEQYF. In nucleotides, the CDR3 is TGTGCCAGCAGTGACCAGGTTGTGGCGAAAGGACTAGCGGGGGGGCCTTACGAGCAGTACTTC.

The chain combines TRBV9 with TRBJ2-2, with TRBD2 matching 11 bases. This CDR3 is built from 14 residues. V gave up 3 bases and J gave up 9 bases; unmatched junction bases: 4. Germline V lookup: CDR1 SGDLS, CDR2 YYNGEE. The CDR3 reads CASSAGTSGWELFF. The CDR3 DNA is TGTGCCAGCAGCGCGGGGACTAGCGGTTGGGAGCTGTTTTTT.

The rearrangement links TRBV7-8 to TRBJ1-1; TRBD1 matches 7 bases. Looked up from germline, CDR1 is SGHVS and CDR2 is FQNEAQ. V was clipped by 2 bases and J by 3 bases; unmatched bases: 6. CDR3 length equals 15 residues. The CDR3 sequence is CASSLRAGGDTEAFF. The CDR3 DNA is TGTGCCAGCAGCTTAAGGGCAGGGGGTGACACTGAAGCTTTCTTT.

The chain carries TRBV25-1 and TRBJ1-1; 8 bases agree with TRBD1. This CDR3 is 14 amino acids long. CDR1 is MGHDK and CDR2 is SYGVNS in the germline V gene. J lost 3 bases, V lost 3 bases, and 3 bases had no gene match. The CDR3 reads CASSEADRDTEAFF. DNA of the CDR3: TGTGCCAGCAGTGAGGCGGACAGGGACACTGAAGCTTTCTTT.

The chain combines TRBV29-1 with TRBJ2-2; 10 bases match TRBD1. Trimming at V came to 4 bases and at J to 4 bases, leaving 3 bases not matched to a gene. Per germline, CDR1 SQVTM and CDR2 ANQGSEA. CDR3 size: 14 residues. The CDR3 DNA sequence: TGCAGCGTTGGACAGGGGGCCGCCACCGGGGAGCTGTTTTTT. Encoded protein: CSVGQGAATGELFF.

This clone was seen more than once but under ten times. This chain joins TRBV15 and TRBJ1-4; a weak D match, TRBD1 (6 bases). Per the germline V gene, CDR1 is LNHNV and CDR2 is YYDKDF (reference sequence). The CDR3 covers 17 residues. Trimming removed 1 base from V and 8 bases from J, with 20 bases in between. CDR3 sequence: CATSRAGARDTGEKLFF. CDR3 DNA sequence: TGTGCCACCAGCAGAGCGGGTGCTAGGGACACAGGGGAAAAACTGTTTTTT.

V gene TRBV18 combines with J gene TRBJ1-2; tentatively, D is TRBD1 (5 bases). Germline V gene sequence: CDR1 KGHSH, CDR2 LQKENI. V was pared by 4 bases and J by 8 bases, with 11 bases between. The CDR3 extends over 12 amino acids. CDR3 sequence (DNA): TGTGCCAGCTCACTAGACCGGGGGGGCTACACCTTC. It codes for CASSLDRGGYTF.

The chain employs TRBV19 and TRBJ1-5, with D maybe TRBD1 (5 bases). Germline V gene lookup returns CDR1 LNHDA and CDR2 SQIVND (reference sequence). Trimming shortened V by 3 bases and J by 2 bases, and 11 bases separated the two germline ends. CDR3 length: 15 residues. CDR3 DNA: TGTGCCAGTAGTATTACGACAGCCGGCAATCAGCCCCAGCATTTT. Amino acid sequence: CASSITTAGNQPQHF.

The chain uses TRBV18 and TRBJ1-2; D unresolved. The V gene's germline CDR1 is KGHSH and CDR2 LQKENI. The V and J ends lost 1 base and 0 bases respectively, with 12 bases between them. This CDR3 is built from 16 residues. DNA for the CDR3: TGTGCCAGCTCACCACGGGCACCTTCCCCTAACTATGGCTACACCTTC. Its translation: CASSPRAPSPNYGYTF.

The chain links TRBV11-3 to TRBJ1-2; 7 nucleotides agree with TRBD1. Germline V gives CDR1 SGHNT, CDR2 YENEEA. J lost 5 bases, V lost 4 bases, and 10 bases had no gene match. The CDR3 runs 15 residues. The CDR3 sequence is CASSSHKSGGYGYTF. CDR3 DNA: TGTGCCAGCAGCTCCCATAAATCAGGGGGGTATGGCTACACCTTC.

This chain links TRBV5-1 with TRBJ1-1; 12 positions agree with TRBD1. The V and J ends lost 2 bases and 5 bases, in that order; junction bases with no gene match: 10. CDR3 length: 17 amino acids. Looked up from germline, CDR1 is SGHRS and CDR2 is YFSETQ. The CDR3 sequence: CASSFPRDRGRNTEAFF. CDR3 sequence (DNA): TGCGCCAGCAGCTTCCCCCGGGACAGGGGGCGGAATACTGAAGCTTTCTTT. Full variable domain (rest looked up from reference TRBV5-1 and TRBJ1-1): KAGVTQTPRYLIKTRGQQVTLSCSPISGHRSVSWYQQTPGQGLQFLFEYFSETQRNKGNFPGRFSGRQFSNSRSEMNVSTLELGDSALYLCASSFPRDRGRNTEAFFGQGTRLTVV.

The rearrangement links TRBV2 to TRBJ2-5; TRBD1 matches at 7 bases. Losses at the gene ends were 2 bases for V and 5 bases for J; bases not matched to a gene: 8. There are 15 residues in the CDR3. CDR1 and CDR2 (germline): SNHLY, FYNNEI. CDR3 in amino acids: CASSEWQGEGETQYF. Written as DNA, the CDR3 is TGTGCCAGCAGTGAATGGCAGGGGGAAGGGGAGACCCAGTACTTC.

The chain recombines TRBV4-2 with TRBJ1-4; TRBD1 aligns across 7 bases. V dropped 1 base and J dropped 4; count of bases not matched to a gene: 3. The CDR3 consists of 15 residues. CDR1 is LGHNA, CDR2 YNFKEQ, per germline. CDR3 loop: CASSQGDRSNEKLFF. The CDR3, as DNA: TGTGCCAGCAGCCAAGGGGACAGAAGTAATGAAAAACTGTTTTTT.

This chain links TRBV19 with TRBJ2-3; TRBD1 aligns across 9 bases. The CDR3 contains 14 residues. J was trimmed by 4 bases and V by 10 bases; bases with no gene match: 9. Germline assignment: CDR1 LNHDA and CDR2 SQIVND (reference sequence). For the CDR3, the DNA is TGTGCCACCACGACAGGGGGTCAGGCAGATACGCAGTATTTT. It specifies CATTTGGQADTQYF.

This chain links TRBV29-1 with TRBJ2-7, with a tentative D call TRBD2 (5 bases). Germline loops: CDR1 SQVTM, CDR2 ANQGSEA. The CDR3 length is 13 residues. The V end was cut by 6 bases, the J end by 1 base, with 13 bases between. The CDR3 nucleotides read TGCAGCGTCGGTACTAGGTATTCCTACGAGCAGTACTTC. It codes for CSVGTRYSYEQYF.

In its sample, this clone was seen once. V gene TRBV21-1 combines with J gene TRBJ2-3; TRBD1 is taken as the D call from the table, unchecked against the DNA. TRBV21-1 is assigned pseudogene status. The CDR3 is 22 amino acids. Here the CDR3 reads CATEADFIGGKRSRPSTDTQYF. Here the CDR3 DNA reads TGTGCCACCGAGGCTGATTTCATAGGGGGCAAGCGGAGTAGACCTAGCACAGATACGCAGTATTTT.